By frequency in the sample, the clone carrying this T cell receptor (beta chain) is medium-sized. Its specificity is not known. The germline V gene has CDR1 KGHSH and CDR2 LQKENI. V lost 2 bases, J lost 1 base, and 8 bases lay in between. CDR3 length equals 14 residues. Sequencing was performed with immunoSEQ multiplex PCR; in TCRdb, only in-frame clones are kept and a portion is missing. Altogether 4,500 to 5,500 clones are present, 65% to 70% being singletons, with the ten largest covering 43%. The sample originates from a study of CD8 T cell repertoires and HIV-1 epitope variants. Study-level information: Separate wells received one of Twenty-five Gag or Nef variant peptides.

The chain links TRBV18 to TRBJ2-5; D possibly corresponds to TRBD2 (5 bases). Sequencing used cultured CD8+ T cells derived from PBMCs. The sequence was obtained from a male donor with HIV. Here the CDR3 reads CASSPGLSQETQYF. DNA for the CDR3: TGTGCCAGCTCACCAGGACTTTCCCAAGAGACCCAGTACTTC.